This T cell receptor (beta chain) was obtained from a study of blood T cell repertoires in COVID-19. The overall study: There were acute and convalescent COVID-19 samples, and they came from the United States, Italy and Spain. PBMCs, B-cell-depleted T cells, or T cells provided the cDNA or gDNA that made up the material.

Profiling relied on immunoSEQ multiplex PCR, and the TCRdb table lists in-frame clones only, not all of them. This table has about 44,000 clones, approximately 70% appearing once. Germline V gene sequence: CDR1 MNHEY, CDR2 SVGEGT. The ends were cut back, 6 bases at V and 9 bases at J, with 12 bases in the middle. CDR3 size: 12 residues. The TCR sequence derives from an elderly man with acute or convalescent COVID-19. The rearrangement joins TRBV6-2 or TRBV6-3 to TRBJ2-1, with D tentatively TRBD2 (6 bases). Sequencing was done on a sample of peripheral blood. DNA of the CDR3: TGTGCCAGCAGCCAACTAGCACTTGAGCAGTTCTTC. It specifies CASSQLALEQFF.